The 6 T cell receptor beta chains below were found in one sample sequenced in a study of blood T cell repertoires in COVID-19. Only in-frame clones appear in the TCRdb table, and some are missing; sequencing was by immunoSEQ multiplex PCR. The table lists around 32,000 clones, around 90% of them singletons. The specimen was peripheral blood. The source is a man aged 65 to 79 with active or convalescent COVID-19.

The gene calls are TRBV5-1 and TRBJ1-4, with D tentatively TRBD1 (5 bases). CDR1 SGHRS and CDR2 YFSETQ come from the germline V gene. Trimming took 7 bases from V and 7 from J, leaving 14 bases between them. The CDR3 runs to 13 residues. Here the CDR3 reads CASAIGGSEKLFF. The CDR3 DNA sequence: TGCGCCAGCGCTATCGGGGGGAGTGAAAAACTGTTTTTT.

This clone was observed a few times. This chain connects TRBV12-3 or TRBV12-4 to TRBJ2-7, with TRBD2 as a possible D gene (5 bases). V was trimmed by 3 bases and J by 5 bases, leaving 11 bases between them. The CDR3 loop spans 13 amino acids. CDR3 residues: CASSFASGNEQYF. The CDR3 region has the DNA TGTGCCAGCAGTTTCGCATCCGGGAACGAGCAGTACTTC.

This rearrangement joins TRBV4-3 to TRBJ2-2; 7 bases agree with TRBD1. Germline V gives CDR1 LGHNA, CDR2 YSLEER. This CDR3 spans 14 amino acids. Trimming took 2 bases from V and 5 from J; bases not matched to a gene: 2. The CDR3 is CASSQLRGTGELFF. As DNA, the CDR3 is TGCGCCAGCAGCCAACTCAGGGGGACCGGGGAGCTGTTTTTT.

This clone has only one observation. The chain couples TRBV7-9 to TRBJ1-5; TRBD1 is a possible D gene (5 bases). CDR1 and CDR2 from the germline V gene are SEHNR and FQNEAQ (reference sequence). This CDR3 is 15 amino acids long. V was cut by 5 bases and J by 4 bases, with 15 bases left in between. The CDR3 region has the DNA TGTGCCAGCAGCGAAGGCTCACGGGGGAATCAGCCCCAGCATTTT. It is translated as CASSEGSRGNQPQHF.

The genes are TRBV5-1 and TRBJ1-2, with TRBD1 as a possible D gene (6 bases). V was pared by 4 bases and J by 2 bases, with 12 bases between. The CDR3 is made up of 14 amino acids. The germline CDR1 and CDR2 sequences are SGHRS and YFSETQ. The CDR3 nucleotides are TGCGCCAGCAGCCCCGGACAGCCCAACTATGGCTACACCTTC. This translates into CASSPGQPNYGYTF.

The chain uses TRBV11-2 and TRBJ1-1, with D perhaps matching TRBD1 (5 bases). In germline, CDR1 is SGHAT, CDR2 FQNNGV. The CDR3 length is 16 residues. The V end was cut by 7 bases, the J end by 3 bases, with 21 bases between. CDR3 sequence (DNA): TGTGCCAGCACCCTGCTTGGCGGGGCCCGGGACACTGAAGCTTTCTTT. Its translation is CASTLLGGARDTEAFF.